Sequencing of this T cell receptor (beta chain) was carried out in a study of control samples from healthy donors and cancer patients. J gave up 7 bases and V 5 bases, and 11 bases lay outside the gene matches. The V gene's germline CDR1 is SEHNR and CDR2 FQNEAQ (reference sequence). The CDR3 has 15 residues. Repertoires were generated with immunoSEQ multiplex PCR, while TCRdb's copy carries only in-frame clones and drops some. The data contain 120,000 or so clones, about 89% of them singletons. The J gene is TRBJ2-1, the V gene TRBV7-9, with 7 bases matching TRBD2. This TCR was sampled from a man in his 60s in good health. The sequenced sample was blood. Here the CDR3 reads CASSNPGTNSNEQFF. The CDR3 DNA follows: TGTGCCAGCAGCAACCCCGGGACTAACTCGAATGAGCAGTTCTTC.